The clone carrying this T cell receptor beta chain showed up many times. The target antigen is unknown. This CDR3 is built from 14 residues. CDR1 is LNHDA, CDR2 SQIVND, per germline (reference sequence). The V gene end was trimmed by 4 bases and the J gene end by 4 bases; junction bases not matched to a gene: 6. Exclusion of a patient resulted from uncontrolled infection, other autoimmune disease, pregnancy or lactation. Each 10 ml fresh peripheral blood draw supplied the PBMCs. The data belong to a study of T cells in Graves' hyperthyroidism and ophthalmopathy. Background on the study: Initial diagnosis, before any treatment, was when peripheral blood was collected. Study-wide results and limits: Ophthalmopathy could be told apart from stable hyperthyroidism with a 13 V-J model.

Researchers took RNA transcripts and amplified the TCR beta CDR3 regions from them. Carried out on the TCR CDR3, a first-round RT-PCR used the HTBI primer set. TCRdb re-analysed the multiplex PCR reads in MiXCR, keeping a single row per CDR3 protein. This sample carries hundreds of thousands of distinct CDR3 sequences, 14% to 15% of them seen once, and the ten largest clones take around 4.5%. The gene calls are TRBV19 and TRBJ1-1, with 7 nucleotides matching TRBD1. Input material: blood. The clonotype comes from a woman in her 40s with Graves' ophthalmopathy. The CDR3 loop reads CASSTLTGFTEAFF. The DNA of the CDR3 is TGTGCCAGTAGTACCTTGACAGGGTTCACTGAAGCTTTCTTT.